The 32 T cell receptor beta chains below come from one sample, sequenced in a study of blood T cell repertoires in COVID-19. The method was immunoSEQ multiplex PCR; TCRdb's version includes in-frame clones alone and lacks a portion of them. The repertoire consists of approximately 170,000 clones, with about four fifths occurring once and the leading ten covering roughly 11%. The sample taken for sequencing was peripheral blood. The receptor set was obtained from a man in his 60s with active or convalescent COVID-19.

This rearrangement joins TRBV3-1 (or the pseudogene TRBV3-2) to TRBJ1-4, with D unclear. The V gene lost 3 bases and the J gene lost 8 bases, with 16 bases spanning the gap. This CDR3 region has 15 residues. Germline lookup yields CDR1 LGHDT and CDR2 YNNKEL (reference sequence). The CDR3 DNA is TGTGCCAGCAGCCACGCCTCAGATCGGGAAGAAAAACTGTTTTTT. Amino acids: CASSHASDREEKLFF.

The chain links TRBV29-1 to TRBJ2-5; a possible D gene is TRBD2 (6 bases). There are 12 residues in the CDR3. V was cut by 4 bases and J by 5 bases, with 11 bases left in between. Germline lookup yields CDR1 SQVTM and CDR2 ANQGSEA. CDR3 amino acids: CSVVGSGETQYF. The CDR3 DNA reads as TGCAGCGTTGTAGGTAGCGGCGAGACCCAGTACTTC. The variable domain in full, completed from reference TRBV29-1 and TRBJ2-5, reads SAVISQKPSRDICQRGTSLTIQCQVDSQVTMMFWYRQQPGQSLTLIATANQGSEATYESGFVIDKFPISRPNLTFSTLTVSNMSPEDSSIYLCSVVGSGETQYFGPGTRLLVL.

CDR3 amino acids: CASSLAGYSYNEQFF. The CDR3 bases are TGCGCCAGCAGCTTAGCAGGTTACTCCTACAATGAGCAGTTCTTC. V gene TRBV5-1 combines with J gene TRBJ2-1, with D uncertain. CDR1 SGHRS and CDR2 YFSETQ come from the germline V gene. The CDR3 totals 15 residues. Trimming took 2 bases from V and 0 from J, leaving 9 bases between them.

The V gene is TRBV2, the J gene TRBJ1-1, with TRBD1 as a possible D gene (6 bases). The germline V gene has CDR1 SNHLY and CDR2 FYNNEI. This CDR3 contains 14 residues. Trimming cost V 6 bases and J 4 bases, with 15 bases left between them. The CDR3 loop is CASSEQGGFTEAFF. DNA for the CDR3: TGTGCCAGCAGCGAACAGGGTGGATTCACTGAAGCTTTCTTT.

A few counts support this clone. This chain uses TRBV6-2 or TRBV6-3 with TRBJ2-7, with TRBD1 matching over 10 bases. Germline V gene data show CDR1 as MNHEY and CDR2 as SVGEGT. The V and J ends lost 6 bases and 4 bases, in that order; junction bases with no gene match: 15. The CDR3 has 17 residues. The CDR3 loop reads CASSPLPGQGREYEQYF. As DNA, the CDR3 is TGTGCCAGCAGCCCTCTCCCGGGACAGGGGCGGGAGTACGAGCAGTACTTC.

The chain has TRBV5-1 and TRBJ2-2; tentative D call: TRBD1 (5 bases). Trimming left V 1 base short and J 4 bases short, with 8 bases between. CDR3 length: 14 amino acids. Per the germline V gene, CDR1 is SGHRS and CDR2 is YFSETQ. The CDR3 coding sequence is TGCGCCAGCAGCTTGCAGGGAACCACCGGGGAGCTGTTTTTT. Its protein is CASSLQGTTGELFF.

The rearrangement links TRBV21-1 to TRBJ1-1; TRBD1, as called in the table, went unchecked against the DNA. TRBV21-1 constitutes a pseudogene. CDR3 length equals 13 residues. The CDR3 DNA reads as TGTGCCAGCAGCATACAGGGGCCGACTGAAGCTTTCTTT. It translates to CASSIQGPTEAFF.

This chain links TRBV28 with TRBJ2-1; TRBD1 matches 9 bases. Germline V gene data show CDR1 as MDHEN and CDR2 as SYDVKM. Trimming at V came to 6 bases and at J to 7 bases, leaving 4 bases not matched to a gene. The CDR3 extends over 13 amino acids. CDR3 bases: TGTGCCAGCAGGGGGACAGGGAGTAATGAGCAGTTCTTC. It codes for CASRGTGSNEQFF.

The V call is TRBV6-1, the J call TRBJ2-5; weak D call: TRBD1 (6 bases). The V end was cut by 1 base, the J end by 11 bases, with 11 bases between. CDR1 MNHNS and CDR2 SASEGT come from the germline V gene. The CDR3 has 12 residues. CDR3 in amino acids: CASSEGTGSQYF. CDR3 sequence (DNA): TGTGCCAGCAGTGAAGGAACAGGGTCTCAGTACTTC.

The chain couples TRBV9 to TRBJ1-6; D possibly corresponds to TRBD1 (5 bases). Trimming took off 0 bases at V and 8 bases at J, with 9 bases between the two ends. CDR3 length: 14 residues. The germline CDR1 and CDR2 sequences are SGDLS and YYNGEE. CDR3 nucleotides: TGTGCCAGCAGCGTAGTTGACAGTTATTCACCCCTCCACTTT. Translated, it gives CASSVVDSYSPLHF. Full variable domain (remainder filled in from reference TRBV9 and TRBJ1-6): DSGVTQTPKHLITATGQRVTLRCSPRSGDLSVYWYQQSLDQGLQFLIQYYNGEERAKGNILERFSAQQFPDLHSELNLSSLELGDSALYFCASSVVDSYSPLHFGNGTRLTVT.

V gene TRBV25-1 combines with J gene TRBJ1-4; 8 bases fit TRBD1. The germline gives CDR1 MGHDK, CDR2 SYGVNS. The CDR3 extends over 17 amino acids. Germline trimming cut 3 bases from V and 8 bases from J; bases unmatched to any gene: 14. CDR3 sequence reads: CASSDGPNRGEREKLFF. DNA of the CDR3: TGTGCCAGCAGTGACGGCCCAAACAGGGGGGAGAGGGAAAAACTGTTTTTT.

Only one count was recorded for this clone. The rearrangement uses TRBV9 and TRBJ2-1; 11 nucleotides align to TRBD2. The CDR3 extends over 16 amino acids. Germline values: CDR1 SGDLS, CDR2 YYNGEE. Trimming cost V 2 bases and J 9 bases; bases outside gene matches: 10. The chain's CDR3 is CASSVIGSGGAGEQFF. CDR3 sequence (DNA): TGTGCCAGCAGCGTCATCGGTAGCGGGGGGGCCGGTGAGCAGTTCTTC.

V is TRBV11-2 and J is TRBJ2-7; 7 bases match TRBD2. Germline V gene data show CDR1 as SGHAT and CDR2 as FQNNGV. The V gene end was trimmed by 3 bases and the J gene end by 6 bases; junction bases not matched to a gene: 5. CDR3 length equals 13 residues. CDR3 protein: CASSLTSSGEQYF. Here the CDR3 DNA reads TGTGCCAGCAGCTTGACCTCTAGCGGCGAGCAGTACTTC.

The rearrangement joins TRBV6-6 to TRBJ2-3; 7 bases match TRBD2. CDR1 MNHNY and CDR2 SVGAGI come from the germline V gene (reference sequence). After removal of 5 bases from V and 1 base from J, the junction contained 15 bases not matched to a gene. The CDR3 runs 18 residues. CDR3 in amino acids: CASSPPSGSPDGTDTQYF. CDR3 coding DNA: TGTGCCAGCAGTCCCCCTAGCGGTAGTCCGGACGGCACAGATACGCAGTATTTT.

This clone has only a few counts. The rearrangement uses TRBV18 and TRBJ1-3, with D unclear. This CDR3 spans 15 amino acids. Germline V CDR1 and CDR2: KGHSH, LQKENI. Trimming removed 3 bases from V and 0 bases from J, with 9 bases in between. The CDR3 DNA reads as TGTGCCAGCTCACCCACTGACTTCTCTGGAAACACCATATATTTT. As protein: CASSPTDFSGNTIYF.

This clone came up many times. The identical CDR3 is also encoded by other nucleotide sequences in the sample. This chain joins TRBV27 and TRBJ2-7, with D maybe TRBD2 (7 bases). The CDR3 totals 14 residues. V shed 6 bases and J shed 2 bases, with 14 bases lying between them. Germline V gene lookup returns CDR1 MNHEY and CDR2 SMNVEV (reference sequence). Here the CDR3 DNA reads TGTGCCAGCAGCCTCGGGGGGCGCCCCTACGAGCAGTACTTC. This codes for CASSLGGRPYEQYF.

The chain couples TRBV9 to TRBJ1-3, with D uncertain. The CDR3 extends over 14 amino acids. V dropped 0 bases and J dropped 2 bases, with 6 bases sitting between them. Germline V gene sequence: CDR1 SGDLS, CDR2 YYNGEE. The CDR3 DNA sequence: TGTGCCAGCAGCGTAGCGCGGACTGGAAACACCATATATTTT. This gives the protein CASSVARTGNTIYF. Full variable domain (outside the CDR3, taken from reference TRBV9 and TRBJ1-3): DSGVTQTPKHLITATGQRVTLRCSPRSGDLSVYWYQQSLDQGLQFLIQYYNGEERAKGNILERFSAQQFPDLHSELNLSSLELGDSALYFCASSVARTGNTIYFGEGSWLTVV.

V usage is TRBV6-2 or TRBV6-3 and J usage is TRBJ2-3; D unclear. V lost 4 bases and J lost 2, with 4 bases in between. Germline-derived CDR1 and CDR2 are MNHEY and SVGEGT. This CDR3 spans 12 amino acids. The CDR3 DNA follows: TGTGCCAGCAGTTTGTACACAGATACGCAGTATTTT. It encodes CASSLYTDTQYF.

This chain joins TRBV2 and TRBJ2-7, with TRBD1 matching 12 bases. J was trimmed by 4 bases and V by 4 bases; bases with no gene match: 5. Germline-derived CDR1 and CDR2 are SNHLY and FYNNEI. The CDR3 is made up of 15 amino acids. As DNA, the CDR3 is TGTGCCAGCAGTGCTACGGGACAGGGGGCGTACGAGCAGTACTTC. Encoded protein: CASSATGQGAYEQYF.

In this sample, this clone turned up once. J is TRBJ2-3 and V is TRBV4-2, with 10 bases identical to TRBD2. CDR3 length: 14 residues. Germline lookup yields CDR1 LGHNA and CDR2 YNFKEQ. The V segment lost 2 bases and the J segment 6 bases; nucleotides outside the gene matches: 2. This chain's CDR3 is CASSQTSGVDTQYF. The CDR3 nucleotides are TGTGCCAGCAGCCAAACTAGCGGGGTGGATACGCAGTATTTT.

The chain couples TRBV15 to TRBJ2-5; 12 positions agree with TRBD2. V trimming: 1 base; J trimming: 4 bases; junction bases outside the gene matches: 4. Germline loops: CDR1 LNHNV, CDR2 YYDKDF (reference sequence). The CDR3 contains 16 residues. This CDR3 is CATSRARLAGAETQYF. As DNA, the CDR3 is TGTGCCACCAGCAGAGCAAGACTAGCGGGAGCAGAGACCCAGTACTTC.

This CDR3 is CASSFEGNTIYF. The CDR3 DNA reads TGTGCCAGCAGCTTTGAGGGAAACACCATATATTTT. The chain couples TRBV11-2 to TRBJ1-3; D gene uncertain. Trimming took 3 bases from V and 4 from J, leaving 4 bases between them. CDR3 size: 12 residues. Germline V gives CDR1 SGHAT, CDR2 FQNNGV.

The chain has TRBV27 and TRBJ1-6; D perhaps matches TRBD1 (6 bases). Per the germline V gene, CDR1 is MNHEY and CDR2 is SMNVEV (reference sequence). Deletions cut 3 bases from V and 3 bases from J, with 9 bases between. The length of the CDR3 is 15 residues. CDR3 in amino acids: CASSFEGGYNSPLHF. DNA of the CDR3: TGTGCCAGCAGTTTTGAAGGGGGCTATAATTCACCCCTCCACTTT.

This clone was counted once. This chain joins TRBV7-2 and TRBJ2-5; 7 bases align to TRBD2. V shed 3 bases and J 2 bases; nucleotides not matched to a gene: 6. The CDR3 extends over 15 amino acids. CDR1 SGHTA and CDR2 FQGNSA come from the germline V gene. This CDR3 reads CASSLGPSGQETQYF. CDR3 bases: TGTGCCAGCAGCTTGGGGCCTAGCGGACAAGAGACCCAGTACTTC.

The rearrangement joins TRBV5-1 to TRBJ2-1, with TRBD1 identical over 7 bases. The CDR3 contains 14 residues. V shed 2 bases, J shed 8 bases, and the junction held 7 bases outside the gene matches. CDR1 SGHRS and CDR2 YFSETQ come from the germline V gene. CDR3 bases: TGCGCCAGCAGCTTAGGAACAGGGGTGGATGAGCAGTTCTTC. Its translation: CASSLGTGVDEQFF.

V is TRBV11-2 and J is TRBJ1-2; 9 positions match TRBD1. The V and J ends lost 5 bases and 2 bases, in that order; junction bases with no gene match: 3. This CDR3 comprises 14 residues. Per germline, CDR1 SGHAT and CDR2 FQNNGV. CDR3 region: CASSTGTGNYGYTF. The CDR3 DNA reads as TGTGCCAGCAGCACTGGGACAGGGAACTATGGCTACACCTTC.

The rearrangement uses TRBV18 and TRBJ2-7; weak D call: TRBD1 (5 bases). V shed 2 bases and J shed 6 bases, with 11 bases lying between them. The CDR3 has 13 amino acids. CDR1 is KGHSH and CDR2 is LQKENI in the germline V gene. This chain's CDR3 is CASSPETGFEQYF. CDR3 coding DNA: TGTGCCAGCTCACCAGAAACAGGTTTCGAGCAGTACTTC.

The rearrangement links TRBV24-1 to TRBJ2-1; D is possibly TRBD1 (5 bases). V lost 0 bases and J lost 12, with 14 bases in between. The CDR3 contains 14 residues. Germline CDR1 reads KGHDR; CDR2 reads SFDVKD. The CDR3 DNA is TGTGCCACCAGTGATTTGGGGGCTCTGCCCTTGCAGTTCTTC. This translates into CATSDLGALPLQFF.

The chain links TRBV6-5 to TRBJ2-3; D is possibly TRBD1 (5 bases). The germline V and J ends were trimmed by 6 bases and 2 bases, with 15 bases remaining between them. This CDR3 has 15 residues. Germline V gene sequence: CDR1 MNHEY, CDR2 SVGAGI. For the CDR3, the DNA is TGTGCCAGCAGGGGATATGACAGAGCCACAGATACGCAGTATTTT. The encoded protein is CASRGYDRATDTQYF.

This chain uses TRBV7-6 with TRBJ2-2, with D maybe TRBD1 (6 bases). Germline CDR1 is SGHVS and CDR2 is FNYEAQ. Deletions cut 5 bases from V and 0 bases from J, with 13 bases between. This CDR3 is 16 amino acids long. CDR3 region: CASSRSYRANTGELFF. CDR3 coding DNA: TGTGCCAGCAGCCGTAGCTACAGGGCGAACACCGGGGAGCTGTTTTTT.

The chain joins TRBV7-8 to TRBJ1-2, with TRBD1 identical over 10 bases. The CDR3 runs 15 residues. Trimming at V came to 5 bases and at J to 8 bases, leaving 11 bases not matched to a gene. The germline gives CDR1 SGHVS, CDR2 FQNEAQ. CDR3: CASSATGTGVGGYTF. The CDR3 bases are TGTGCCAGCAGCGCGACCGGGACAGGGGTAGGCGGCTACACCTTC.

The chain is built from TRBV18 and TRBJ2-7; D ambiguous. Trimming left V 4 bases short and J 5 bases short, with 9 bases between. Germline lookup yields CDR1 KGHSH and CDR2 LQKENI. This CDR3 spans 12 amino acids. The CDR3 here is CASSLHGDEQYF. Written as DNA, the CDR3 is TGTGCCAGCTCACTTCATGGAGACGAGCAGTACTTC.